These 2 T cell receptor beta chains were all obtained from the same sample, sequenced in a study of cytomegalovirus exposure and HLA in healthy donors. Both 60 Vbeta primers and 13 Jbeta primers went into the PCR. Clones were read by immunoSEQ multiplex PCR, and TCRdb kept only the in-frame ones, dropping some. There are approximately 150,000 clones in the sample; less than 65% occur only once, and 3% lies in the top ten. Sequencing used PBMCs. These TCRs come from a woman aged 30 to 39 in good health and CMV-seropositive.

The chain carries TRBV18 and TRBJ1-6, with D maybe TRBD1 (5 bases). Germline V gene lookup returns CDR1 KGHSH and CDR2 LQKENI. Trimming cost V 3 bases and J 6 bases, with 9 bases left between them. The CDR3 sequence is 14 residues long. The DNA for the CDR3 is TGTGCCAGCTCACCGGGGCAGACTAATTCACCCCTCCACTTT. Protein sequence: CASSPGQTNSPLHF.

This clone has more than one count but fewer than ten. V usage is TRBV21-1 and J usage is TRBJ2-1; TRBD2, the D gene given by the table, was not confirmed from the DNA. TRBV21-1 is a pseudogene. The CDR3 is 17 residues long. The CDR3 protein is CASSNILSGSSYNEQFF. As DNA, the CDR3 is TGTGCCAGCAGCAACATTTTAAGCGGGAGCTCCTACAATGAGCAGTTCTTC.